The present T cell receptor beta chain was sequenced within a study of identical twins. This clonotype appeared a few times. Its cognate antigen is unknown. A template switching step contributed a universal primer site, while unique molecular identifiers were present in the cDNA. TCRdb itself ran the 5' RACE reads through MiXCR, one entry per CDR3 protein. The sample has hundreds of thousands of distinct CDR3 sequences; about an eighth are singletons. This CDR3 is built from 13 residues. Germline V lookup: CDR1 MNHNY, CDR2 SVGAGI (reference sequence). V was shortened by 7 bases and J by 2 bases, with 11 bases between the two germline ends. Overall study results and limits: Cross-sectional statistics underpinned the conclusions; the same donors were not followed.

The source is a woman aged 18-35 years in good health. Sequenced material: memory (CD45RO+) T cells sorted from blood. This sequence joins TRBV6-6 and TRBJ2-5, with TRBD1 as a possible D gene (6 bases). The CDR3 DNA sequence: TGTGCCAGCAACCCACAGGGACAAGAGACCCAGTACTTC. Protein product: CASNPQGQETQYF.